Here is one T cell receptor beta chain with its context. Its specificity is not known. The data were obtained in a study of cytomegalovirus exposure and HLA in healthy donors. Study-wide context: Of all 400 or so donors who were genotyped, roughly 81% belonged to the Caucasian-associated ancestry cluster. Study findings and constraints: The study recorded 160 or so TCR beta chains that were cytomegalovirus-associated.

Donors likely had unrecorded immune exposures despite being nominally healthy when sampled. Use of 60 Vbeta and 13 Jbeta primers characterized the PCR. Assay: immunoSEQ multiplex PCR; the TCRdb copy retains only in-frame clones and omits some. The sample carries around 180,000 clones, about 77% recorded once. V gave up 1 base and J gave up 6 bases, with 10 bases separating them. The CDR3 sequence is 13 residues long. The germline gives CDR1 SGHDN, CDR2 FVKESK. The clonotype was recovered from a man aged 55 to 70 in good health and CMV-seronegative. This chain links TRBV14 with TRBJ2-7; D remains ambiguous. Material for sequencing was PBMCs. CDR3: CASSQVQAGEQYF. The CDR3 DNA reads TGTGCCAGCAGCCAAGTCCAGGCTGGCGAGCAGTACTTC. Supplemented by reference TRBV14 and TRBJ2-7, the full variable domain reads EAGVTQFPSHSVIEKGQTVTLRCDPISGHDNLYWYRRVMGKEIKFLLHFVKESKQDESGMPNNRFLAERTGGTYSTLKVQPAELEDSGVYFCASSQVQAGEQYFGPGTRLTVT.